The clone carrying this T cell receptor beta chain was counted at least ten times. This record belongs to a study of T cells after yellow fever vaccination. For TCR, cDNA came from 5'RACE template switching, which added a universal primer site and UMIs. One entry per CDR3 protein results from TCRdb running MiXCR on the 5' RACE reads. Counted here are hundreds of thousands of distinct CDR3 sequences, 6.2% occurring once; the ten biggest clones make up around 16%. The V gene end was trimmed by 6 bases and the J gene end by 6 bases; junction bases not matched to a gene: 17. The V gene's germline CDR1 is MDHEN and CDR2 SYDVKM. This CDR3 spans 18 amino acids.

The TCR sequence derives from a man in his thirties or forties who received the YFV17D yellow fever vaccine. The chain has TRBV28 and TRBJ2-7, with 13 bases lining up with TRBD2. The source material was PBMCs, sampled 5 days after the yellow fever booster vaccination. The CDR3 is CASSPLGKTSGRAGEQYF. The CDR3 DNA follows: TGTGCCAGCAGCCCCCTGGGGAAAACTAGCGGGAGGGCTGGCGAGCAGTACTTC.